Each of the 2 T cell receptor beta chains below was sequenced from the same sample in a study of shared T cell receptors in the human thymus. The protocol was immunoSEQ multiplex PCR, while the TCRdb copy is restricted to in-frame clones and leaves out a portion. The table shows 600,000 or so clones, with about 89% occurring only once. The data also belong to a second study, concerning human thymus T cells.

The sequencing sample was made of thymocytes. These TCRs come from a boy younger than two with a congenital heart defect.

This clone was recorded once. The gene calls are TRBV13 and TRBJ1-1, with D perhaps matching TRBD1 (6 bases). This CDR3 is 16 amino acids long. V lost 4 bases to trimming and J lost 1 base, with 16 bases between them. The V gene's germline CDR1 is PRHDT and CDR2 FYEKMQ (reference sequence). The chain's CDR3 is CASSWVRGTENTEAFF. The CDR3 nucleotides are TGTGCCAGCAGCTGGGTAAGGGGGACGGAGAACACTGAAGCTTTCTTT.

The CDR3: CASSLYVGQETQYF. The CDR3 DNA is TGTGCCAGCAGTTTATATGTCGGGCAAGAGACCCAGTACTTC. The chain carries TRBV27 and TRBJ2-5, with no clear D. V was pared by 1 base and J by 2 bases, with 8 bases between. The germline CDR1 and CDR2 sequences are MNHEY and SMNVEV (reference sequence). CDR3 length: 14 amino acids.